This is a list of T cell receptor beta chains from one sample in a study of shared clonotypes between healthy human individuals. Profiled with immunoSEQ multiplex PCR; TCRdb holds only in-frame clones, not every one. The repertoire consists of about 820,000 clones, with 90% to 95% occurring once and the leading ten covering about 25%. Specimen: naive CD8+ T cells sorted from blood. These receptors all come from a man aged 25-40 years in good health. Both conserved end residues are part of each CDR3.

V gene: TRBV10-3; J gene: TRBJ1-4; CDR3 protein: CAISDSHSTNEKLFF
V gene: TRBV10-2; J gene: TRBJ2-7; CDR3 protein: CASSVSRSSYEQYF
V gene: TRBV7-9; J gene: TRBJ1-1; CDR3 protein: CASKGEQPEAFF
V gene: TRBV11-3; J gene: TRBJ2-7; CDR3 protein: CASSFGASEQYF
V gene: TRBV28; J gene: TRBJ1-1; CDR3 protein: CASSFRRTGLMNTEAFF
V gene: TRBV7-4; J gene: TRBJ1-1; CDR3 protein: CASSSDRSLPGTEAFF
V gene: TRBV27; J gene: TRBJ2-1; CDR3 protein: CASSLSSRTGQFF
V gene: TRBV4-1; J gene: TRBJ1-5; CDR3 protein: CASSQEPTGENQPQHF
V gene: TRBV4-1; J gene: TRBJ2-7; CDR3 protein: CASSRTASYEQYF
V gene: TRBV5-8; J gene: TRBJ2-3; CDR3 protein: CASSLGTLAGGTDTQYF
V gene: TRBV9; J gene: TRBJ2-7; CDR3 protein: CASSVGFRLGEQYF
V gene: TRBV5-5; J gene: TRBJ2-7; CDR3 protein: CASRPDSSPGEQYF
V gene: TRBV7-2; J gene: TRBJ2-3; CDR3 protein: CASSFFLTSGRNTDTQYF
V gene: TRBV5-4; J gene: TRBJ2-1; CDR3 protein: CASSLFPGAGLLNEQFF
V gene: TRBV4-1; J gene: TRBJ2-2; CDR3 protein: CASSHFGSGSYTGELFF
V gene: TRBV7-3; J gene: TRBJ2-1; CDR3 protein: CASSLPGLAGVREQFF
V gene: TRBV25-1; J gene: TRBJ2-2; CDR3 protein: CASSDPTSWYTGELFF
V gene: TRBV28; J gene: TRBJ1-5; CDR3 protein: CASQPLDIGNQPQHF
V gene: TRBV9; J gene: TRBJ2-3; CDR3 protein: CASSARTGHTDTQYF
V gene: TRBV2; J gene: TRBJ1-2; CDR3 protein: CASSGLSRIYGYTF
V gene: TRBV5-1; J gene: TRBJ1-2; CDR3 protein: CASSIEMDRDGYTF
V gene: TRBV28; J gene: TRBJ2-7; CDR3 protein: CASRNGAIYEQYF
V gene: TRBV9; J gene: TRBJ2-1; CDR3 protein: CASSVDTHLYNEQFF
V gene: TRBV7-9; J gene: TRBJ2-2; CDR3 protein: CASSFYPGGGTGELFF
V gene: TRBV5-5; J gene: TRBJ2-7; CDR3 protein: CASSTRTGGEQYF
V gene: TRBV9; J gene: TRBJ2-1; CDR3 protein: CASSVERLSLNEQFF
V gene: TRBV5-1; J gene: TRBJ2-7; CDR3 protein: CASSPGTGIHEQYF
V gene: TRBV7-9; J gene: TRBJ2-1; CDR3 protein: CASSLSGYGSYNEQFF
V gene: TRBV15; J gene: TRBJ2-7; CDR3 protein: CATSRDLSFEQYF
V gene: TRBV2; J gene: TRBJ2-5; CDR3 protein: CASSDPRRTSGIQETQYF
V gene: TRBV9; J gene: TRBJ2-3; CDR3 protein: CASSARAGGVTDTQYF
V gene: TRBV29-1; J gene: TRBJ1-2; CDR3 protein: CSVERDYGYTF
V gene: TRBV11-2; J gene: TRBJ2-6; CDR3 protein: CASSLDRGTASGANVLTF
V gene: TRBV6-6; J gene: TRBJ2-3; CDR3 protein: CASSSRKSVTTDTQYF
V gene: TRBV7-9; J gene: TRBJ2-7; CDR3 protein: CASSSITSGRNYEQYF
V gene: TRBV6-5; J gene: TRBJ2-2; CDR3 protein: CASSYSPGSGGELFF
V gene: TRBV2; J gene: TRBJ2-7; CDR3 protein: CASTGGQAAYEQYF
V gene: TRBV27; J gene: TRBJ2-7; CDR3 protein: CASSSPRLAHEQYF
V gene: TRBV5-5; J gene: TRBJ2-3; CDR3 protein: CASSLGVAGVLDTQYF
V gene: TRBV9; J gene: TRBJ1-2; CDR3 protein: CASSTDRGGNYGYTF
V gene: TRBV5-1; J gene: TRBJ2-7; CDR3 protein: CASSLGGYAIYEQYF
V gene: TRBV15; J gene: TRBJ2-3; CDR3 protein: CATSRGPSAQGTDTQYF
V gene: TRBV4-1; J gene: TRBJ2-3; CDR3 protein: CASSQVEMEGTDTQYF
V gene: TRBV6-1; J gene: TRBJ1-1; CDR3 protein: CASRKGYTEAFF
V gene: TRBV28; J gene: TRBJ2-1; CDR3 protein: CASSQWTGSGNEQFF
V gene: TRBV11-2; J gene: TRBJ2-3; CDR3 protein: CASSLGLADRTDTQYF
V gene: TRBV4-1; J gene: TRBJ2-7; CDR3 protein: CASSPIEHGAYYPKNF
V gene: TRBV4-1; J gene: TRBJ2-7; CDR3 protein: CASSNAGQNYEQYF
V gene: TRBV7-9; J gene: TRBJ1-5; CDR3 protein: CASSLGPGQPQHF
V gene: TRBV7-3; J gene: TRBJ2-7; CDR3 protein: CASSLSPWNHEQYF
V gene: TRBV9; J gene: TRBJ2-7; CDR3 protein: CASSVDNSGSYEQYF
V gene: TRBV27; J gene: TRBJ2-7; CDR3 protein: CASSLSNPTVYEQYF
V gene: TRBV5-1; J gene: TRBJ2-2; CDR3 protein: CASTFGLAVNTGELFF
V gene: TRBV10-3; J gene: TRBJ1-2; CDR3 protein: CAIVSGQGNYGYTF
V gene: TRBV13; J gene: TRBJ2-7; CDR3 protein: CASSASSYEQYF
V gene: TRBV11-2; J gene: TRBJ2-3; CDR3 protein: CASSLDLWTGSTDTQYF
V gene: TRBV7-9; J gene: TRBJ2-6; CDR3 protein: CASSLIGGHSGANVLTF
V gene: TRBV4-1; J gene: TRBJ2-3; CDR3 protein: CASSQEVGTSGIADTQYF
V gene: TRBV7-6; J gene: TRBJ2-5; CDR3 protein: CASSSGPNTNQETQYF
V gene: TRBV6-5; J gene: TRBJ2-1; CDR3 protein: CASRPPGPPGDEQFF